This record looks at one T cell receptor beta chain sequence and its context. Libraries were prepared by immunoSEQ multiplex PCR; TCRdb keeps only in-frame clonotypes and omits some of them. The table includes 600,000 to 900,000 clones, 80% to 90% detected once. This specimen belongs to a study of shared T cell receptors in the human thymus. Looked up from germline, CDR1 is SGHTA and CDR2 is FQGTGA. This CDR3 has 12 residues. V shed 7 bases and J shed 5 bases, with 12 bases lying between them. The data were also submitted as part of a second study, on human thymus T cells.

The clonotype comes from a girl younger than two with a congenital heart defect. Sequenced: thymocytes. The chain recombines TRBV7-3 with TRBJ2-7, with TRBD2 as a possible D gene (7 bases). As DNA, the CDR3 is TGTGCCAGCATTGGGGGGGACAACGAGCAGTACTTC. Translation gives CASIGGDNEQYF.